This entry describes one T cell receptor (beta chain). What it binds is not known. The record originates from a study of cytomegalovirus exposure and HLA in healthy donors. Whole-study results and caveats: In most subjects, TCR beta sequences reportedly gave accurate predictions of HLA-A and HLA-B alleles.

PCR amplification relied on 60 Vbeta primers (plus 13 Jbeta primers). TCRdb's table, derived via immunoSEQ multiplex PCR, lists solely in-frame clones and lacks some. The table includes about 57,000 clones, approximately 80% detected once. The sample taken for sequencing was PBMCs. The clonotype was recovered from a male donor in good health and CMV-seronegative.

The DNA for the CDR3 is TGTGCCAGTAGTGGGGACAGGGAAGAGGAAAAACTGTTTTTT. This translates into CASSGDREEEKLFF. The chain combines TRBV19 with TRBJ1-4; TRBD1 agrees at 9 bases. This CDR3 has 14 amino acids. The germline V gene has CDR1 LNHDA and CDR2 SQIVND (reference sequence). Trimming at V came to 5 bases and at J to 8 bases, leaving 6 bases not matched to a gene.